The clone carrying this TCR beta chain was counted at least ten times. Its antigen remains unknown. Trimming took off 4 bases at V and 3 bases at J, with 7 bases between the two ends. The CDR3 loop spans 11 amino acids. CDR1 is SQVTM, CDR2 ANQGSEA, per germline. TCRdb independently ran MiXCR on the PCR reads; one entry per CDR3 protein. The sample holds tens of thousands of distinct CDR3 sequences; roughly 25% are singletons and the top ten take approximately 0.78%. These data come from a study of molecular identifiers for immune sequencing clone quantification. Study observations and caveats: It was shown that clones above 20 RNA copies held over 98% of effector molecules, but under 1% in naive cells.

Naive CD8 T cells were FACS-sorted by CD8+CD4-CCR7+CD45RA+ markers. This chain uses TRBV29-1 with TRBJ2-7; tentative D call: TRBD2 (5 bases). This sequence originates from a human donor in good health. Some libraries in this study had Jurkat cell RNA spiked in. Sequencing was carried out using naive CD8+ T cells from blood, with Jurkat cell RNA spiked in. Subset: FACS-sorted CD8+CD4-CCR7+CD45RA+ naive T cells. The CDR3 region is CSVGGFYEQYF. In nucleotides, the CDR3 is TGCAGCGTTGGAGGGTTCTACGAGCAGTACTTC.